Listed here are 32 T cell receptor beta chains from one sample, sequenced in a study of glioma-infiltrating T cells. Amplification of TCR alpha and beta CDR3 regions from RNA used iRepertoire nested multiplex PCR. TCRdb fed the multiplex PCR reads into MiXCR, producing one record per CDR3 protein. The table shows 100,000 to 150,000 distinct CDR3 sequences, with approximately 23% occurring only once. The sample taken for sequencing was glioma tissue, nonneoplastic brain tissue, or PBMCs (not recorded which). The receptors here all came from a human donor with low-grade glioma or glioblastoma, undergoing nonglioma brain surgery, or in good health (not recorded which).

Many counts were recorded for this clonotype. The chain couples TRBV20-1 to TRBJ2-7; possibly TRBD1 for D (5 bases). Per germline, CDR1 DFQATT and CDR2 SNEGSKA (reference sequence). V was clipped by 2 bases and J by 3 bases, with 8 bases between them. The CDR3 consists of 12 residues. CDR3 protein: CSARKDNYEQYF. CDR3 coding DNA: TGCAGTGCTAGAAAGGACAACTACGAGCAGTACTTC.

This clonotype was detected a few times. The chain employs TRBV10-2 and TRBJ2-3, with 9 bases lining up with TRBD2. Trimming removed 7 bases from V and 4 bases from J; junction bases left unmatched: 6. The length of the CDR3 is 14 residues. Germline values: CDR1 WSHSY, CDR2 SAAADI. The DNA of the CDR3 is TGCGCCAGCATGGTGGCGGGAGGGCCAGATACGCAGTATTTT. Its protein product is CASMVAGGPDTQYF.

At least ten counts were recorded for this clonotype. The genes are TRBV19 and TRBJ2-7; 8 bases agree with TRBD1. The CDR3 is 14 amino acids. From germline, CDR1 is LNHDA and CDR2 SQIVND (reference sequence). V was pared by 5 bases and J by 5 bases, with 8 bases of the junction left unmatched. The CDR3 loop is CASSSGQARNEQYF. The CDR3 bases are TGTGCCAGTAGTTCGGGACAGGCGAGGAACGAGCAGTACTTC.

This clonotype was recorded at least ten times. V is TRBV20-1 and J is TRBJ1-4; weak D call: TRBD1 (6 bases). The CDR3 consists of 16 residues. Germline CDR1 and CDR2: DFQATT and SNEGSKA (reference sequence). Trimming pared 0 bases from V and 0 bases from J, leaving 11 bases between. The CDR3 reads CSARDLKGATNEKLFF. The CDR3 DNA reads as TGCAGTGCTAGAGATCTCAAGGGGGCAACTAATGAAAAACTGTTTTTT.

This clonotype showed up many times. The CDR3 coding sequence is TGTGCCTGTTTAGGACTAGCGGGAGGGCCGAGGACCGGGGAGCTGTTTTTT. Residues: CACLGLAGGPRTGELFF. This sequence joins TRBV6-1 and TRBJ2-2; the match to TRBD2 covers 15 bases. V lost 11 bases and J lost 5; bases outside the gene matches: 12. The CDR3 has 17 amino acids. Per the germline V gene, CDR1 is MNHNS and CDR2 is SASEGT.

This clonotype was picked up many times. The gene calls are TRBV28 and TRBJ1-4, with 7 bases aligning to TRBD1. Unmatched junction bases numbered 10, after V lost 5 bases and J lost 4 bases. The CDR3 consists of 16 residues. Germline values: CDR1 MDHEN, CDR2 SYDVKM. The CDR3 bases are TGTGCCAGCAGTAAGGACAGGACCCTTATTAATGAAAAACTGTTTTTT. This encodes CASSKDRTLINEKLFF.

This clonotype was seen repeatedly, ten times or more. V usage is TRBV27 and J usage is TRBJ1-2; D call uncertain. There are 14 residues in the CDR3. With 5 bases removed from V and 4 bases from J, the gap between germline ends came to 14 bases. Germline V gene sequence: CDR1 MNHEY, CDR2 SMNVEV (reference sequence). The CDR3 DNA reads TGTGCCAGCAGTCCCTATGACCGGGGCTATGGCTACACCTTC. Encoded protein: CASSPYDRGYGYTF.

With respect to this clonotype: This could be a read error, since a much larger clone is one nucleotide away. The chain couples TRBV7-9 to TRBJ2-3, with D unresolved. This CDR3 has 14 residues. CDR1 and CDR2 from the germline V gene are SEHNR and FQNEAQ (reference sequence). The CDR3 protein is CASRFLPRPDTQYF. In DNA form, the CDR3 reads TGTGCCAGCCGCTTTCTACCTAGGCCAGATACGCAGTATTTT.

This sequence joins TRBV11-2 and TRBJ1-1; D is ambiguous. V gave up 4 bases and J gave up 5 bases, with 11 bases separating them. Germline V gene sequence: CDR1 SGHAT, CDR2 FQNNGV. The CDR3 is 13 amino acids. In DNA form, the CDR3 reads TGTGCCAGCAGCTCAGCCCCTCGGACTGAAGCTTTCTTT. This translates into CASSSAPRTEAFF. Based on the CDR3 plus reference TRBV11-2 and TRBJ1-1, the full variable domain is EAGVAQSPRYKIIEKRQSVAFWCNPISGHATLYWYQQILGQGPKLLIQFQNNGVVDDSQLPKDRFSAERLKGVDSTLKIQPAKLEDSAVYLCASSSAPRTEAFFGQGTRLTVV.

Ten or more counts support this clonotype. V usage is TRBV6-1 and J usage is TRBJ1-2; 12 bases agree with TRBD1. In germline, CDR1 is MNHNS, CDR2 SASEGT. The CDR3 covers 15 residues. The V gene end was trimmed by 5 bases and the J gene end by 6 bases; junction bases not matched to a gene: 7. The CDR3 spells CASSYGTGGDDGYTF. CDR3 DNA sequence: TGTGCCAGCAGTTATGGGACAGGGGGCGATGATGGCTACACCTTC.

The gene calls are TRBV19 and TRBJ2-7, with 7 bases matching TRBD2. Germline CDR1 LNHDA, CDR2 SQIVND (reference sequence). The CDR3 spans 15 residues. The V segment lost 3 bases and the J segment 3 bases; nucleotides outside the gene matches: 8. CDR3 protein: CASSIEGGDYYEQYF. The CDR3 DNA is TGTGCCAGTAGTATTGAGGGCGGGGACTACTACGAGCAGTACTTC.

This clonotype was observed many times. J is TRBJ2-1 and V is TRBV28; D remains ambiguous. Trimming cost V 2 bases and J 4 bases, with 15 bases left between them. The CDR3 is made up of 16 amino acids. Looked up from germline, CDR1 is MDHEN and CDR2 is SYDVKM. The CDR3 loop is CASSLGIHPRYNEQFF. In DNA form, the CDR3 reads TGTGCCAGCAGTTTAGGAATTCATCCAAGATACAATGAGCAGTTCTTC. Full variable domain (rest looked up from reference TRBV28 and TRBJ2-1): DVKVTQSSRYLVKRTGEKVFLECVQDMDHENMFWYRQDPGLGLRLIYFSYDVKMKEKGDIPEGYSVSREKKERFSLILESASTNQTSMYLCASSLGIHPRYNEQFFGPGTRLTVL.

This clonotype was seen only once. The final CDR3 position lacks the conserved phenylalanine or tryptophan, pointing to a likely read error. The genes are TRBV11-2 and TRBJ2-7; the match to TRBD1 covers 9 bases. The V gene end was trimmed by 1 base and the J gene end by 3 bases; junction bases not matched to a gene: 4. CDR1 is SGHAT and CDR2 is FQNNGV in the germline V gene. The CDR3 runs to 15 residues. CDR3 amino acids: CASSLGTGDLYEQYY. CDR3 coding DNA: TGTGCCAGCAGCTTAGGGACAGGGGATCTCTACGAGCAGTACTAC.

CDR3: CASQDEGTPYEQYF. In DNA, the CDR3 is TGTGCCAGCCAAGATGAGGGTACCCCCTACGAGCAGTACTTC. The V call is TRBV4-2, the J call TRBJ2-7; D possibly corresponds to TRBD2 (5 bases). This CDR3 comprises 14 residues. V was clipped by 8 bases and J by 2 bases, with 16 bases between them. Germline V gene lookup returns CDR1 LGHNA and CDR2 YNFKEQ.

Concerning this clonotype itself: The junction does not match germline at one end; this may be a read error. The gene calls are TRBV7-2 and TRBJ1-5, with unresolved D. Germline loops: CDR1 SGHTA, CDR2 FQGNSA. The CDR3 contains 13 residues. The CDR3 spells CASSDINNQPKHF. CDR3 DNA sequence: TGTGCCAGCAGCGATATAAACAATCAGCCCAAGCATTTT.

This clonotype was seen repeatedly, ten times or more. The chain joins TRBV28 to TRBJ1-1; D is undetermined. Deletions cut 4 bases from V and 4 bases from J, with 10 bases between. Germline CDR1 and CDR2: MDHEN and SYDVKM. The CDR3 is made up of 13 amino acids. CDR3 coding DNA: TGTGCCAGCAGTTCTCCGGCCGGCACTGAAGCTTTCTTT. Translated, it gives CASSSPAGTEAFF.

This clonotype showed up many times. This rearrangement joins TRBV3-1 to TRBJ2-5; unclear D gene. V was shortened by 2 bases and J by 1 base, with 11 bases between the two germline ends. Germline V lookup: CDR1 LGHDT, CDR2 YNNKEL (reference sequence). The CDR3 runs to 15 residues. CDR3 sequence: CASSQFVASQETQYF. The CDR3 DNA reads as TGTGCCAGCAGCCAATTCGTGGCTAGCCAAGAGACCCAGTACTTC.

This clonotype has at least ten counts. J is TRBJ2-5 and V is TRBV14; TRBD2 agrees at 7 bases. The CDR3 has 12 residues. V was pared by 1 base and J by 7 bases, with 0 bases of the junction left unmatched. The germline V gene has CDR1 SGHDN and CDR2 FVKESK. The CDR3 DNA reads as TGTGCCAGCAGCCAAGGCGGGGGGACCCAGTACTTC. Protein sequence: CASSQGGGTQYF.

There are a few counts of this clonotype. The gene calls are TRBV12-3 or TRBV12-4 and TRBJ2-5, with 12 positions matching TRBD2. V dropped 8 bases and J dropped 1; count of bases not matched to a gene: 5. The CDR3 covers 15 residues. This chain's CDR3 is CASRTGLAGQETQYF. The CDR3 DNA sequence: TGTGCCAGCCGCACGGGACTAGCGGGCCAAGAGACCCAGTACTTC.

In this sample, this clonotype turned up many times. The chain has TRBV10-2 and TRBJ2-1, with TRBD2 matching over 8 bases. The CDR3 covers 14 residues. Germline CDR1 and CDR2: WSHSY and SAAADI. Trimming at V came to 4 bases and at J to 5 bases, leaving 4 bases not matched to a gene. The CDR3: CASSVPGGNNEQFF. DNA for the CDR3: TGCGCCAGCAGTGTGCCGGGAGGGAACAATGAGCAGTTCTTC.

Notes on this clonotype: Just one base apart from a much larger clone, this may be a read error. The V and J genes are TRBV4-2 and TRBJ2-3; D might be TRBD1 (7 bases). This CDR3 region has 15 residues. CDR1 is LGHNA, CDR2 YNFKEQ, per germline. The CDR3 is CARSQGGGGEDTQYF. The CDR3, as DNA: TGTGCCAGAAGCCAAGGAGGGGGCGGGGAAGATACGCAGTATTTT.

This clonotype was detected ten times or more. The rearrangement uses TRBV28 and TRBJ2-3; TRBD2 might be the D (5 bases). CDR3 length: 16 amino acids. The V gene lost 7 bases and the J gene lost 2 bases, with 19 bases spanning the gap. The V gene's germline CDR1 is MDHEN and CDR2 SYDVKM. The CDR3 sequence: CASIPSEGRDTDTQYF. The CDR3 nucleotides read TGTGCCAGCATCCCCAGTGAGGGTAGGGACACAGATACGCAGTATTTT.

Points on this clonotype: A read error may explain this, as a much larger clone is one base away. V gene TRBV24-1 combines with J gene TRBJ1-5; 8 bases are shared with TRBD1. The CDR3 length is 18 residues. Looked up from germline, CDR1 is KGHDR and CDR2 is SFDVKD. The CDR3 is CATSDLDRGTYSSQPQHF. Here the CDR3 DNA reads TGTGCCACCAGTGATCTTGACAGGGGTACCTATAGCAGTCAGCCCCAGCATTTT.

The count of this clonotype is one. A much larger clone lies a single base off, so this may be a read error. The CDR3 DNA sequence: TGCGCCAGCAGCCAAGACGGGGCGGGAGGTGGGACCCAGTACTTC. It codes for CASSQDGAGGGTQYF. The J gene is TRBJ2-5, the V gene TRBV4-3; 8 bases fit TRBD2. The germline gives CDR1 LGHNA, CDR2 YSLEER. The CDR3 extends over 15 amino acids. With V trimmed by 0 bases and J by 7 bases, 7 bases remained unmatched.

In regard to this clonotype: Just one base apart from a much larger clone, this may be a read error. This chain joins TRBV3-1 and TRBJ2-1; TRBD2 aligns across 9 bases. Per the germline V gene, CDR1 is LGHDT and CDR2 is YNNKEL (reference sequence). CDR3 length: 15 amino acids. CDR3 in amino acids: CASIQDSGSYNEQFF. The DNA for the CDR3 is TGTGCCAGCATCCAAGATAGCGGGAGTTACAATGAGCAGTTCTTC.

This clonotype was counted at least ten times. The rearrangement links TRBV20-1 to TRBJ2-3; 7 nucleotides line up with TRBD2. CDR3 length: 15 amino acids. The germline V gene encodes CDR1 DFQATT and CDR2 SNEGSKA (reference sequence). The V and J ends lost 5 bases and 4 bases, in that order; junction bases with no gene match: 12. CDR3 coding DNA: TGCAGTGCTTTCCCGCCCGTGGGAGGGTCAGATACGCAGTATTTT. It translates to CSAFPPVGGSDTQYF.

This clonotype was counted ten times or more. The chain couples TRBV10-3 to TRBJ2-7; possible D gene TRBD1, 6 bases. V was pared by 10 bases and J by 2 bases, with 12 bases between. The CDR3 sequence is 12 residues long. Germline V CDR1 and CDR2: ENHRY, SYGVKD. For the CDR3, the DNA is TGTGCCACATTGGACAGAACCTACGAGCAGTACTTC. This codes for CATLDRTYEQYF.

In its sample, this clonotype was seen many times. The chain recombines TRBV3-1 with TRBJ1-5, with TRBD1 as a possible D gene (5 bases). The germline CDR1 and CDR2 sequences are LGHDT and YNNKEL (reference sequence). CDR3 length: 14 residues. The germline V and J ends were trimmed by 5 bases and 3 bases, with 11 bases remaining between them. In DNA form, the CDR3 reads TGTGCCAGCAGCAAGGGACTTCTCAATCAGCCCCAGCATTTT. This gives the protein CASSKGLLNQPQHF.

This clonotype was picked up many times. This chain links TRBV25-1 with TRBJ2-7, with D perhaps TRBD1 or TRBD2 (5 bases each). Trimming took off 4 bases at V and 2 bases at J, with 9 bases between the two ends. This CDR3 contains 13 residues. Germline-derived CDR1 and CDR2 are MGHDK and SYGVNS. In nucleotides, the CDR3 is TGTGCCAGCAGTGGAGGGGCCACCTACGAGCAGTACTTC. Translation: CASSGGATYEQYF.

This clonotype was seen ten or more times. The V gene is TRBV4-1, the J gene TRBJ2-1, with D perhaps being TRBD1 or TRBD2 (5 bases each). Germline V lookup: CDR1 MGHRA, CDR2 YSYEKL. V was shortened by 1 base and J by 6 bases, with 16 bases between the two germline ends. The CDR3 consists of 16 residues. The CDR3, as DNA: TGCGCCAGCAGCCAAGTTGGGGGACCTAGGGGCAATGAGCAGTTCTTC. Its protein is CASSQVGGPRGNEQFF.

This clonotype was seen a handful of times. An end of the junction differs from the germline gene, which may be a read error. This rearrangement joins TRBV7-2 to TRBJ1-3; D remains ambiguous. The CDR3 totals 15 residues. Germline CDR1 SGHTA, CDR2 FQGNSA. The CDR3 reads CASRLIGWDGNTIYF. In nucleotides, the CDR3 is TGTGCCAGCCGCTTAATCGGCTGGGATGGAAACACCATATATTTT.

This clonotype showed up many times. The V and J genes are TRBV4-2 and TRBJ2-3; 12 nucleotides match TRBD2. The CDR3 has 16 residues. Looked up from germline, CDR1 is LGHNA and CDR2 is YNFKEQ. The J segment lost 1 base and the V segment lost 3 bases, leaving 2 bases of the junction unmatched. The CDR3 sequence: CASSQRLAGGTDTQYF. The CDR3 nucleotides are TGTGCCAGCAGCCAGAGACTAGCGGGAGGCACAGATACGCAGTATTTT.